The source of this T cell receptor (beta chain) is a study of Ad26.COV2.S vaccination and SARS-CoV-2 variants. About the research overall: A COV1001 Ad26.COV2.S trial-arm participant provided the sample.

Treatment reported: roughly 18 received Ad26.COV2.S at low or high dose, single or two shots; 5 received placebo; per-sample allocation not given. Day 63 after the first vaccine or placebo injection was the time point for sampling. This CDR3 region has 12 residues. The V segment lost 9 bases and the J segment 2 bases; nucleotides outside the gene matches: 3. In germline, CDR1 is MNHEY, CDR2 SMNVEV (reference sequence). Produced via immunoSEQ multiplex PCR; TCRdb's table is partial and in-frame only. Here the sample spans hundreds of thousands of clones, more than 70% being singletons. Worth noting for this clone: The antigen remains undetermined.

Study-level points and caveats: A substantial breadth of spike-specific CD8+ and CD4+ T cell responses after vaccination has been reported. Responses of T cells in total may have been underestimated by the TCR breadth and depth analyses.

This sample comprised peripheral blood, obtained in a trial of Ad26.COV2.S vaccine versus placebo. This sequence was found in a person aged 18-65 years who received the Ad26.COV2.S COVID-19 vaccine or a placebo. J is TRBJ1-1 and V is TRBV27; 7 nucleotides line up with TRBD1. The CDR3 region has the DNA TGTGCCAGTCGACAGGGAAACACTGAAGCTTTCTTT. Translated: CASRQGNTEAFF.